One and the same sample provided the 23 T cell receptor beta chains below, sequenced in a study of T cell repertoires in cytomegalovirus infection. These receptors are not linked to any known antigen. TCRdb independently ran MiXCR on the reads; one entry per CDR3 protein. Of over 95,000 distinct CDR3 sequences listed, about 33% are singletons. The sample was CD8+ T cells from cultured PBMCs, taken from culture after CMV antigen stimulation. These receptors all come from a human donor in good health (CMV status not recorded). Some clones in this sample may be carry-over from other donors' samples.

This chain links TRBV4-3 with TRBJ1-5; the D is unclear. Trimming stripped 1 base from V and 7 bases from J, with 5 bases between. Germline V gene sequence: CDR1 LGHNA, CDR2 YSLEER. CDR3 length: 12 amino acids. The CDR3 loop reads CASSQGSQPQHF. The CDR3 region has the DNA TGCGCCAGCAGCCAAGGTTCCCAGCCCCAGCATTTT.

This clonotype was recorded a few times. This chain joins TRBV7-9 and TRBJ2-7; D is possibly TRBD1 (7 bases). Trimming took off 2 bases at V and 2 bases at J, with 13 bases between the two ends. Looked up from germline, CDR1 is SEHNR and CDR2 is FQNEAQ (reference sequence). This CDR3 is 15 amino acids long. The CDR3 DNA is TGTGCCAGCAGCTTATTTCCAGGGGGGACCTACGAGCAGTACTTC. Amino acids: CASSLFPGGTYEQYF.

This clonotype was recorded once. This chain links TRBV3-1 with TRBJ1-1; possibly TRBD1 for D (5 bases). Germline loops: CDR1 LGHDT, CDR2 YNNKEL (reference sequence). Deletions cut 3 bases from V and 6 bases from J, with 17 bases between. CDR3 length: 15 residues. The CDR3 nucleotides read TGTGCCAGCAGCCACGACAACAGGATGTTCGCTGAAGCTTTCTTT. Protein product: CASSHDNRMFAEAFF.

This sequence joins TRBV7-9 and TRBJ2-5; 7 bases are a match to TRBD2. In germline, CDR1 is SEHNR, CDR2 FQNEAQ (reference sequence). The CDR3 consists of 15 residues. V lost 1 base to trimming and J lost 4 bases; unmatched junction nucleotides: 6. This CDR3 reads CASSLERLAAETQYF. The CDR3 nucleotides are TGTGCCAGCAGCTTAGAGAGACTAGCCGCAGAGACCCAGTACTTC.

This chain uses TRBV12-3 or TRBV12-4 with TRBJ1-2; D unresolved. The CDR3 has 14 amino acids. Trimming stripped 2 bases from V and 4 bases from J, with 11 bases between. DNA of the CDR3: TGTGCCAGCAGTTTATCGGGCAGTGTCTATGGCTACACCTTC. Protein product: CASSLSGSVYGYTF.

The chain recombines TRBV20-1 with TRBJ1-2; perhaps TRBD1 as D (5 bases). Looked up from germline, CDR1 is DFQATT and CDR2 is SNEGSKA (reference sequence). Trimming shortened V by 3 bases and J by 5 bases, and 7 bases separated the two germline ends. This CDR3 has 11 amino acids. The CDR3 DNA sequence: TGCAGTGCTAGTGGGGGGTATGGCTACACCTTC. This encodes CSASGGYGYTF.

The chain links TRBV5-6 to TRBJ1-1; possible D gene TRBD1, 6 bases. This CDR3 region has 14 residues. V lost 4 bases, J lost 1 base, and 11 bases lay in between. From germline, CDR1 is SGHDT and CDR2 YYEEEE. CDR3 coding DNA: TGTGCCAGCAGCACGGACAGTGAGAACACTGAAGCTTTCTTT. Protein: CASSTDSENTEAFF.

This clonotype has only a few counts. The J gene is TRBJ2-3, the V gene TRBV4-1; 10 nucleotides match TRBD1. With 2 bases clipped from V and 4 bases from J, the junction kept 12 bases outside the gene matches. Per germline, CDR1 MGHRA and CDR2 YSYEKL. The CDR3 totals 18 residues. The chain's CDR3 is CASSQPPPGQGTADTQYF. Written as DNA, the CDR3 is TGCGCCAGCAGCCAACCACCCCCGGGACAGGGGACGGCAGATACGCAGTATTTT.

This clonotype showed up many times. This chain links TRBV7-2 with TRBJ2-4; D is perhaps TRBD1 or TRBD2 (6 bases each). The CDR3 has 17 amino acids. The germline V and J ends were trimmed by 4 bases and 6 bases, with 22 bases remaining between them. CDR1 is SGHTA and CDR2 is FQGNSA in the germline V gene. In nucleotides, the CDR3 is TGTGCCAGCAGCTCACCGGGGGCAGGAGCTTCGGGAAACATTCAGTACTTC. Encoded protein: CASSSPGAGASGNIQYF.

The chain has TRBV4-1 and TRBJ2-3; 12 bases line up with TRBD2. Germline CDR1 and CDR2: MGHRA and YSYEKL. The V segment lost 0 bases and the J segment 0 bases; nucleotides outside the gene matches: 16. This CDR3 is built from 22 residues. CDR3 in amino acids: CASSQDPSGASGGAFSTDTQYF. The CDR3 nucleotides are TGCGCCAGCAGCCAAGATCCGAGTGGGGCTAGCGGGGGGGCCTTTAGCACAGATACGCAGTATTTT.

This clonotype was observed a few times. The rearrangement uses TRBV7-6 and TRBJ2-7; perhaps TRBD1 as D (5 bases). Trimming cost V 3 bases and J 4 bases, with 10 bases left between them. The CDR3 loop spans 13 amino acids. Germline V gene data show CDR1 as SGHVS and CDR2 as FNYEAQ. CDR3 nucleotides: TGTGCCAGCAGCTTGGAGACAGAATACGAGCAGTACTTC. This sequence encodes CASSLETEYEQYF.

This clonotype was found a few times. V usage is TRBV6-6 and J usage is TRBJ1-1; TRBD1 agrees at 12 bases. Trimming at V came to 2 bases and at J to 6 bases, leaving 10 bases not matched to a gene. The V gene's germline CDR1 is MNHNY and CDR2 SVGAGI (reference sequence). The CDR3 consists of 17 residues. The CDR3 nucleotides read TGTGCCAGCAGTTACGGAACCTTGGGACAGGGGGCTCCTGAAGCTTTCTTT. Residues: CASSYGTLGQGAPEAFF.

This clonotype has more than one count but fewer than ten. The rearrangement joins TRBV9 to TRBJ2-1; 11 positions match TRBD2. The V gene end was trimmed by 4 bases and the J gene end by 6 bases; junction bases not matched to a gene: 3. The CDR3 is 14 amino acids. Germline values: CDR1 SGDLS, CDR2 YYNGEE. CDR3 nucleotide sequence: TGTGCCAGCAGCCCAGGGACTAGCGGCAATGAGCAGTTCTTC. Its protein is CASSPGTSGNEQFF.

This clonotype was seen only once. This likely comes from a read error, as the CDR3 has no conserved phenylalanine or tryptophan at its end. The rearrangement joins TRBV7-6 to TRBJ2-1, with TRBD2 matching 7 bases. With 6 bases clipped from V and 9 bases from J, the junction kept 5 bases outside the gene matches. This CDR3 has 12 residues. Germline-derived CDR1 and CDR2 are SGHVS and FNYEAQ. The CDR3 reads CASSPGGSEQFL. As DNA, the CDR3 is TGTGCCAGCAGTCCCGGGGGGAGTGAGCAGTTCCTC.

The J gene is TRBJ2-1, the V gene TRBV20-1; either TRBD1 or TRBD2 may supply D (5 bases each). V gave up 5 bases and J gave up 4 bases, with 18 bases separating them. There are 15 residues in the CDR3. Germline lookup yields CDR1 DFQATT and CDR2 SNEGSKA (reference sequence). The CDR3 DNA reads as TGCAGTGCTCCGCCCACCGGGACCCAATACAATGAGCAGTTCTTC. It encodes CSAPPTGTQYNEQFF.

As for this clonotype: Possible read error: a much larger clone is one base away. The J gene is TRBJ2-1, the V gene TRBV7-2, with 12 bases lining up with TRBD2. CDR3 length equals 14 residues. Germline assignment: CDR1 SGHTA and CDR2 FQGNSA. As DNA, the CDR3 is TGTGCCAGCGGCTTAGGACTAGCGGGGACTGAGCAGTTCTTC. This codes for CASGLGLAGTEQFF.

V is TRBV6-2 or TRBV6-3 and J is TRBJ2-7; TRBD1 aligns across 9 bases. Germline V gene data show CDR1 as MNHEY and CDR2 as SVGEGT. V was clipped by 4 bases and J by 2 bases; unmatched bases: 6. CDR3 length equals 15 residues. The CDR3 is CASSSWTGATYEQYF. The CDR3 nucleotides read TGTGCCAGCAGTTCGTGGACAGGGGCCACCTACGAGCAGTACTTC.

The chain is built from TRBV7-9 and TRBJ2-5, with D uncertain. The length of the CDR3 is 14 residues. From germline, CDR1 is SEHNR and CDR2 FQNEAQ (reference sequence). V was cut by 1 base and J by 5 bases, with 11 bases left in between. CDR3 residues: CASSLEVGRETQYF. The CDR3 region has the DNA TGTGCCAGCAGCTTAGAGGTGGGTCGCGAGACCCAGTACTTC.

This clonotype was found a few times. CDR3 protein: CASSGNLRANYGYTF. The DNA of the CDR3 is TGTGCCAGCAGCGGGAACTTAAGGGCTAACTATGGCTACACCTTC. The chain is built from TRBV28 and TRBJ1-2; D call uncertain. Germline values: CDR1 MDHEN, CDR2 SYDVKM. This CDR3 has 15 residues. With 6 bases removed from V and 0 bases from J, the gap between germline ends came to 14 bases.

CDR3 region: CASSPMVAHGETQYF. CDR3 in DNA: TGTGCCAGCAGCCCTATGGTGGCGCATGGAGAGACCCAGTACTTC. The J gene is TRBJ2-5, the V gene TRBV7-9; D unclear. V dropped 5 bases and J dropped 4 bases, with 17 bases sitting between them. The CDR3 sequence is 15 residues long. Germline assignment: CDR1 SEHNR and CDR2 FQNEAQ (reference sequence).

The chain combines TRBV11-2 with TRBJ2-5; TRBD2 matches 13 bases. V shed 3 bases, J shed 7 bases, and the junction held 11 bases outside the gene matches. Germline lookup yields CDR1 SGHAT and CDR2 FQNNGV. The CDR3 consists of 17 residues. In nucleotides, the CDR3 is TGTGCCAGCAGCTTGACCGGGACTAGCGGGGCCCGGGGGACCCAGTACTTC. Translated, it gives CASSLTGTSGARGTQYF.

The V and J genes are TRBV23-1 and TRBJ2-7; maybe TRBD1 (6 bases). TRBV23-1 is an ORF; its function is uncertain. The V gene lost 4 bases and the J gene lost 7 bases, with 17 bases spanning the gap. This CDR3 region has 14 residues. The DNA for the CDR3 is TGCGCCAGCAGTCTAGGCAGGGGCGTGGGGGAGCAGTACTTC. Translating it yields CASSLGRGVGEQYF.

Only a few counts were recorded for this clonotype. The chain uses TRBV28 and TRBJ2-5; TRBD1 agrees at 8 bases. CDR3 length: 16 residues. CDR1 and CDR2 (germline): MDHEN, SYDVKM. With 2 bases clipped from V and 2 bases from J, the junction kept 7 bases outside the gene matches. CDR3: CASSLNLDRAQETQYF. The DNA for the CDR3 is TGTGCCAGCAGTTTAAATCTGGACAGGGCACAAGAGACCCAGTACTTC.